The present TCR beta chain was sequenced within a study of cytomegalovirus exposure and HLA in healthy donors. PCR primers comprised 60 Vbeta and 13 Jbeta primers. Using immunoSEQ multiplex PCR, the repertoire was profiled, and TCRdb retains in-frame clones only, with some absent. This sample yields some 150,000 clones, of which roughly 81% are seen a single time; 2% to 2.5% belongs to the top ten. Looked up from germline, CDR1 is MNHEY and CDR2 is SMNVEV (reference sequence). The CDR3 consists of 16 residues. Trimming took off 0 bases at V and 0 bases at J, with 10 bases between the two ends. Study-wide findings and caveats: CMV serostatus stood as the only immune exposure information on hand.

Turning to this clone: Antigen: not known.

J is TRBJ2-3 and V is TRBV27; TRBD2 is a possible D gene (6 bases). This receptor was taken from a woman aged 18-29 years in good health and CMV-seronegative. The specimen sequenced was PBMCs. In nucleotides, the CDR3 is TGTGCCAGCAGTTTATCGTGGCGGGGTAGCACAGATACGCAGTATTTT. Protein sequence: CASSLSWRGSTDTQYF.